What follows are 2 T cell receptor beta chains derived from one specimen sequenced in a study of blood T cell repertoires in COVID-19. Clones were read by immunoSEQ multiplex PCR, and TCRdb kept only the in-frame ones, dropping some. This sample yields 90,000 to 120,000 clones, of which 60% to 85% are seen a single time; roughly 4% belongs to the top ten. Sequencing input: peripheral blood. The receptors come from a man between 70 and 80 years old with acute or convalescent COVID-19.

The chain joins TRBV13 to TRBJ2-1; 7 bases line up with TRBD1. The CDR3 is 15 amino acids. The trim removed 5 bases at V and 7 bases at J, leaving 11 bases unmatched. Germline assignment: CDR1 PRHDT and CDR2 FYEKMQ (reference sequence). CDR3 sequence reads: CASSPALGQTNEQFF. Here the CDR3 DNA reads TGTGCCAGCAGCCCGGCCTTGGGACAGACTAATGAGCAGTTCTTC.

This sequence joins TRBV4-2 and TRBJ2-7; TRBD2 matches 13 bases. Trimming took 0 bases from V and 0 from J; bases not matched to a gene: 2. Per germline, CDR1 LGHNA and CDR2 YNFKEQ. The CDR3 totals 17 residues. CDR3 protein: CASSQEGLAGDSYEQYF. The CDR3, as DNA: TGTGCCAGCAGCCAAGAAGGACTAGCGGGGGACTCCTACGAGCAGTACTTC.